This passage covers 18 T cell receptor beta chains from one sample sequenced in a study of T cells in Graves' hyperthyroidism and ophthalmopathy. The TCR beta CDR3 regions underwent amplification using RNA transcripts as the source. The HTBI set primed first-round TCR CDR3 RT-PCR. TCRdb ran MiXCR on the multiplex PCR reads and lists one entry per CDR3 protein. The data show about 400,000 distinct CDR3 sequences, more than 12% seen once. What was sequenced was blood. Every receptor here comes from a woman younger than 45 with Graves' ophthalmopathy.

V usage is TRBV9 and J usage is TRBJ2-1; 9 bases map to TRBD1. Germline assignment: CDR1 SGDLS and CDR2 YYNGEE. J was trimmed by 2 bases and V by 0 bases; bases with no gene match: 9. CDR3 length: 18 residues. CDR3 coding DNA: TGTGCCAGCAGCGTAGACCCGGGCGGGACAGGGCCCTACAATGAGCAGTTCTTC. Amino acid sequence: CASSVDPGGTGPYNEQFF.

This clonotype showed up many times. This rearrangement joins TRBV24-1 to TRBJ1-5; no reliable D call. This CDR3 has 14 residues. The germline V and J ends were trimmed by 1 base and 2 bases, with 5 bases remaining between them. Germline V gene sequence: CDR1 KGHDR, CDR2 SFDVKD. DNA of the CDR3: TGTGCCACCAGTGATTTCAGTGGCAATCAGCCCCAGCATTTT. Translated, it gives CATSDFSGNQPQHF.

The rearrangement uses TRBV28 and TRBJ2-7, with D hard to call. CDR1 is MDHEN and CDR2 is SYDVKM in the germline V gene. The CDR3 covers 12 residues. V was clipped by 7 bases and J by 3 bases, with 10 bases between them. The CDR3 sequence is CASKDTRYEQYF. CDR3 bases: TGTGCCAGCAAAGACACCCGCTACGAGCAGTACTTC.

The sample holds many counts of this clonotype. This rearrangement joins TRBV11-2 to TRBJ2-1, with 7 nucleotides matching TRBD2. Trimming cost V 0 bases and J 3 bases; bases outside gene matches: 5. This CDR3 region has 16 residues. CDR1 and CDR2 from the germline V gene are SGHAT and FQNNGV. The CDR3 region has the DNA TGTGCCAGCAGCTTAGATGGCGGGGGTTTCTACAATGAGCAGTTCTTC. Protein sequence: CASSLDGGGFYNEQFF.

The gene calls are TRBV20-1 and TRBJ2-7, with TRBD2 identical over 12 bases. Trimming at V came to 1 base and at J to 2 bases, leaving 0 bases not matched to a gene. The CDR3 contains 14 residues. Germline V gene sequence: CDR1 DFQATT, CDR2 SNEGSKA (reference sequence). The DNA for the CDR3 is TGCAGTGCTAGAGCTAGCGGGGGGGCCTACGAGCAGTACTTC. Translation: CSARASGGAYEQYF.

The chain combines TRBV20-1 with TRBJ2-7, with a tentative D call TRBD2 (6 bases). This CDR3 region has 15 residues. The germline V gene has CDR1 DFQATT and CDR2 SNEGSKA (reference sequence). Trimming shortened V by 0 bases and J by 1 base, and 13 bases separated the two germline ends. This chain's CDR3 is CSAREITSLSYEQYF. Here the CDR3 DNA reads TGCAGTGCTAGAGAAATTACTAGCCTTTCCTACGAGCAGTACTTC.

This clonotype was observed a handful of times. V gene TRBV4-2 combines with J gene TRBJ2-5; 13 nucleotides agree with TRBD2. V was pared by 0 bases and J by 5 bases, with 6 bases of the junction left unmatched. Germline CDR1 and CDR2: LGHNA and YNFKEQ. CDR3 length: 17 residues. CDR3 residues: CASSQDRLAGGGETQYF. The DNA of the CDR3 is TGTGCCAGCAGCCAAGACCGACTAGCGGGGGGAGGCGAGACCCAGTACTTC.

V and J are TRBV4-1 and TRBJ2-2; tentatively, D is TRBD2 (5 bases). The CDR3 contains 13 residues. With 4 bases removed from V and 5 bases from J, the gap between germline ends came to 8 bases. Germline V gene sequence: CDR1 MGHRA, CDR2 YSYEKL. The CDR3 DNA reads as TGCGCCAGCAGCCGCGGACTGACCGGGGAGCTGTTTTTT. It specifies CASSRGLTGELFF.

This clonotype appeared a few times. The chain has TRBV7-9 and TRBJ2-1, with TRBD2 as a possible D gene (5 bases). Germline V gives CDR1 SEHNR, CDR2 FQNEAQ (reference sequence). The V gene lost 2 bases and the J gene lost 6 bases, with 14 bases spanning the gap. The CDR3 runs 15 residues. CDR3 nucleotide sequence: TGTGCCAGCAGCTTAATCGGGGTAGCGAGCAATGAGCAGTTCTTC. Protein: CASSLIGVASNEQFF.

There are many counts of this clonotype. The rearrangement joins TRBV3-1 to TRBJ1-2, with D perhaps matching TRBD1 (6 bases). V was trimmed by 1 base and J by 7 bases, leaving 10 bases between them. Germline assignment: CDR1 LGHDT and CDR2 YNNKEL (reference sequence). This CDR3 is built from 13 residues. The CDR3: CASSQVRGGGYTF. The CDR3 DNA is TGTGCCAGCAGCCAAGTCAGGGGTGGTGGCTACACCTTC.

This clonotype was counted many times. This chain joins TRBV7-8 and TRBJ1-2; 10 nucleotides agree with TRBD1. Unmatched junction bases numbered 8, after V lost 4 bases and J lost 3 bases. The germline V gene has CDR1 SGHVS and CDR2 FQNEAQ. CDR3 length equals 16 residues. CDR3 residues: CASSSPAGTGDYGYTF. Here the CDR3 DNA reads TGTGCCAGCAGCTCCCCAGCCGGGACAGGGGACTATGGCTACACCTTC.

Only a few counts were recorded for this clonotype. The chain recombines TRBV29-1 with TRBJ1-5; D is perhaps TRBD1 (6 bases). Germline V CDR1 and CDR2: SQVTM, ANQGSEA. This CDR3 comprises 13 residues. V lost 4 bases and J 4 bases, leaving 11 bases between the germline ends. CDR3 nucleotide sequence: TGCAGCGTTGCCGGACAGCGAAATCAGCCCCAGCATTTT. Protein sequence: CSVAGQRNQPQHF.

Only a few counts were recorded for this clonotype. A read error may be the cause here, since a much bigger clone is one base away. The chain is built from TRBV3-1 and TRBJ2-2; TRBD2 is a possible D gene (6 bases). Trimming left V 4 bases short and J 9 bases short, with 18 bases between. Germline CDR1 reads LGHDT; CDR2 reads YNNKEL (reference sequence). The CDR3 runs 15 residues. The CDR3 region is CASSRIDRGLRELFF. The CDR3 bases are TGTGCCAGCAGCCGAATTGATCGGGGGTTAAGGGAGCTGTTTTTT.

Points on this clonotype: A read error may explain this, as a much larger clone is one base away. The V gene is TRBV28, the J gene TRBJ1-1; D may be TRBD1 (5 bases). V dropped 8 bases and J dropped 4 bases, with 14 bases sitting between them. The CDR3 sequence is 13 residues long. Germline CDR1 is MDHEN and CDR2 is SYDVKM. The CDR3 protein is CASLRGVATEAFF. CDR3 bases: TGTGCCAGCCTTCGGGGGGTGGCCACTGAAGCTTTCTTT.

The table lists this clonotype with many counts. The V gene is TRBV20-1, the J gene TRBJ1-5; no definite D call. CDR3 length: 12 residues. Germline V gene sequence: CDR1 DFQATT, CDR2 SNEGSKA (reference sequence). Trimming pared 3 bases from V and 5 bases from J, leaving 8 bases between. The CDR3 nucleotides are TGCAGTGCTAGCCACACCGATCAGCCCCAGCATTTT. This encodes CSASHTDQPQHF.

CDR3 nucleotide sequence: TGTGCCAGCAGTTTTGCCCGGACAGGTCCCGTCCAAGAGACCCAGTACTTC. This encodes CASSFARTGPVQETQYF. The chain has TRBV2 and TRBJ2-5; 7 positions match TRBD1. CDR1 SNHLY and CDR2 FYNNEI come from the germline V gene. The CDR3 extends over 17 amino acids. V gave up 5 bases and J gave up 1 base; unmatched junction bases: 13.

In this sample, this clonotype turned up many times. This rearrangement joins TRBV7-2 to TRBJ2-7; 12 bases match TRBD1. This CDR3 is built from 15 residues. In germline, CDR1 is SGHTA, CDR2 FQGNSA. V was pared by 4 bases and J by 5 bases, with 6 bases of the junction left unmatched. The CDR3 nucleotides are TGTGCCAGCAGCTCCCCGGGACAGGGGGCCCACGAGCAGTACTTC. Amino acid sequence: CASSSPGQGAHEQYF.

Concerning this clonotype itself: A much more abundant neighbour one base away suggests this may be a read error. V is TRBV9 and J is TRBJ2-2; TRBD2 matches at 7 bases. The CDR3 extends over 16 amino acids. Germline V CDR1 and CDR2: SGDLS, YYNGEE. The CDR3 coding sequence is TGTGCCAGCAGCTGGGGGGACTATCCGATCACCGGGGAGCCGTTTTTT. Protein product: CASSWGDYPITGEPFF.